This T cell receptor beta chain was sequenced in a study of CD8 T cells in ankylosing spondylitis. Regarding the study as a whole: Past research had described some motif variants in reactive arthritis synovial fluid and blood. Disease-linked clones had a CD8+ phenotype and relatively low frequency in peripheral blood. Significant enrichment of disease-linked clones was reportedly seen in matched ankylosing spondylitis synovial fluid.

This clonotype was recorded many times. As yet, its antigen is unknown. Molecular-barcoded quantitative 5'-RACE produced these TCR beta libraries. TCRdb used MiXCR to reprocess the 5' RACE reads, holding one entry per CDR3 protein. The repertoire consists of some 340,000 distinct CDR3 sequences, with about 15% occurring once and the leading ten covering roughly 1.1%. This CDR3 region has 14 residues. Germline values: CDR1 SGHVS, CDR2 FQNEAQ. Trimming shortened V by 5 bases and J by 8 bases, and 18 bases separated the two germline ends. The specimen sequenced was blood, either unsorted or a sorted T cell fraction (not recorded which). This clonotype originated in a male donor with ankylosing spondylitis or in good health (not recorded which). The chain carries TRBV7-8 and TRBJ1-1, with D hard to call. The CDR3 loop is CASSPSTRVGEAFF. CDR3 bases: TGTGCCAGCAGCCCCTCCACCCGGGTCGGGGAAGCTTTCTTT.